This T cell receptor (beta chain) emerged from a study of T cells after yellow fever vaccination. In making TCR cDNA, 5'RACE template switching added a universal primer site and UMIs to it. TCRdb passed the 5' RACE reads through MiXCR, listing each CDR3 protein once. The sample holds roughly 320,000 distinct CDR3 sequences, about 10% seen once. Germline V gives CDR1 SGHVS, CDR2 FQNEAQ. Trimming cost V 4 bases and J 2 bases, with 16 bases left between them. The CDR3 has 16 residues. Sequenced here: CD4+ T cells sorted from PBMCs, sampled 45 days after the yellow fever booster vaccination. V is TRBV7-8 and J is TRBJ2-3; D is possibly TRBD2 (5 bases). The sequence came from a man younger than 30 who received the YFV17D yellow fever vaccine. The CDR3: CASSSRRLSNTDTQYF. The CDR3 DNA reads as TGTGCCAGCAGCTCCCGTCGACTATCAAACACAGATACGCAGTATTTT. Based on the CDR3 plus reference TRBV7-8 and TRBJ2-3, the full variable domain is GAGVSQSPRYKVAKRGQDVALRCDPISGHVSLFWYQQALGQGPEFLTYFQNEAQLDKSGLPSDRFFAERPEGSVSTLKIQRTQQEDSAVYLCASSSRRLSNTDTQYFGPGTRLTVL.